These 30 T cell receptor beta chains came from one sample sequenced in a study of cytomegalovirus exposure and HLA in healthy donors. This PCR relied on a set of 60 Vbeta primers and 13 Jbeta primers. Here immunoSEQ multiplex PCR was the method, and the copy in TCRdb shows in-frame clones only, minus some. Found here are 150,000 or so clones, over 70% of them singletons; the top ten hold more than 1.1%. Sequenced sample: PBMCs. Source of these receptors: a woman younger than 45 in good health and CMV-seronegative.

J is TRBJ2-7 and V is TRBV5-1; no clear D. V was pared by 3 bases and J by 0 bases, with 16 bases between. Germline CDR1 SGHRS, CDR2 YFSETQ. This CDR3 has 16 residues. The CDR3 sequence: CASSSTVLSFSYEQYF. In nucleotides, the CDR3 is TGCGCCAGCAGCTCAACAGTTCTCTCCTTCTCCTACGAGCAGTACTTC.

This chain uses TRBV7-6 with TRBJ1-5; D is uncertain. The CDR3 has 13 residues. Trimming left V 5 bases short and J 3 bases short, with 8 bases between. Germline values: CDR1 SGHVS, CDR2 FNYEAQ. CDR3 in DNA: TGTGCCAGCAGCCTTTGGGCCAATCAGCCCCAGCATTTT. This sequence encodes CASSLWANQPQHF.

With respect to this clone: At one boundary the junction diverges from the germline segment, which might be a read error. The V call is TRBV29-1, the J call TRBJ2-4, with a weak D call TRBD2 (6 bases). CDR3 length: 14 residues. The germline CDR1 and CDR2 sequences are SQVTM and ANQGSEA. The CDR3 sequence: CSVESGVPKNSQYF. The CDR3 nucleotides are TGCAGCGTTGAGTCGGGAGTACCCAAAAACAGTCAGTACTTC.

J is TRBJ2-7 and V is TRBV30; perhaps TRBD2 as D (7 bases). V was trimmed by 4 bases and J by 1 base, leaving 20 bases between them. This CDR3 is 16 amino acids long. CDR1 is GTSNPN, CDR2 SVGIG, per germline (reference sequence). The CDR3 nucleotides are TGTGCCTGGATGGGGGGGCCTGGTACCCTTTCCTACGAGCAGTACTTC. Translated: CAWMGGPGTLSYEQYF.

The chain combines TRBV5-1 with TRBJ2-3, with 13 bases aligning to TRBD2. Trimming at V came to 4 bases and at J to 4 bases, leaving 9 bases not matched to a gene. Per the germline V gene, CDR1 is SGHRS and CDR2 is YFSETQ. This CDR3 spans 17 amino acids. The CDR3 sequence is CASSRGLLAGGPDTQYF. CDR3 coding DNA: TGCGCCAGCAGCAGGGGCCTACTAGCGGGGGGGCCAGATACGCAGTATTTT.

The chain joins TRBV5-6 to TRBJ1-1; TRBD1 matches 7 bases. This CDR3 has 13 residues. Per the germline V gene, CDR1 is SGHDT and CDR2 is YYEEEE. With V trimmed by 2 bases and J by 4 bases, 2 bases remained unmatched. CDR3 protein: CASSFQGGTEAFF. The CDR3 DNA reads TGTGCCAGCAGCTTCCAGGGGGGCACTGAAGCTTTCTTT.

The chain links TRBV5-6 to TRBJ2-2; TRBD2 matches 15 bases. Germline loops: CDR1 SGHDT, CDR2 YYEEEE. The CDR3 sequence is 17 residues long. With V trimmed by 4 bases and J by 5 bases, 6 bases remained unmatched. CDR3 sequence (DNA): TGTGCCAGCAGCCGCGACGGGACTAGCGGGGGGACCGGGGAGCTGTTTTTT. Amino acids: CASSRDGTSGGTGELFF.

The V and J genes are TRBV6-4 and TRBJ2-1, with TRBD1 identical over 11 bases. The junction had 5 bases not matched to a gene; V was cut back by 6 bases and J by 4 bases. The CDR3 has 15 residues. Germline loops: CDR1 MRHNA, CDR2 SNTAGT. The CDR3 nucleotides are TGTGCCAGCAGCGCCGGGACAGGGGGATACAATGAGCAGTTCTTC. Its translation is CASSAGTGGYNEQFF.

This clone was picked up a small number of times. The CDR3 protein is CASTPASGPYEQYF. CDR3 DNA sequence: TGTGCCAGCACTCCGGCCTCAGGCCCCTACGAGCAGTACTTC. The chain employs TRBV9 and TRBJ2-7, with unresolved D. The CDR3 is 14 amino acids. CDR1 and CDR2 (germline): SGDLS, YYNGEE. Trimming shortened V by 6 bases and J by 2 bases, and 15 bases separated the two germline ends. Based on the CDR3 plus reference TRBV9 and TRBJ2-7, the full variable domain is DSGVTQTPKHLITATGQRVTLRCSPRSGDLSVYWYQQSLDQGLQFLIQYYNGEERAKGNILERFSAQQFPDLHSELNLSSLELGDSALYFCASTPASGPYEQYFGPGTRLTVT.

CDR3 protein: CASSLVATRGVSEQFF. The CDR3 nucleotides read TGCGCCAGCAGCTTGGTAGCGACCCGGGGGGTGTCTGAGCAGTTCTTC. The genes are TRBV5-1 and TRBJ2-1; 7 bases match TRBD2. This CDR3 spans 16 amino acids. Per germline, CDR1 SGHRS and CDR2 YFSETQ. Trimming took 0 bases from V and 9 from J; bases not matched to a gene: 12.

Turning to this clone: The sample holds other DNA sequences that translate to the same CDR3. V gene TRBV2 combines with J gene TRBJ1-1, with unresolved D. The CDR3 contains 13 residues. Trimming pared 5 bases from V and 2 bases from J, leaving 9 bases between. Germline CDR1 is SNHLY and CDR2 is FYNNEI. The CDR3 DNA reads as TGTGCCAGCAGTTCGGGAATAAACACTGAAGCTTTCTTT. Residues: CASSSGINTEAFF. The variable domain in full, with the rest retrieved from reference TRBV2 and TRBJ1-1, is EPEVTQTPSHQVTQMGQEVILRCVPISNHLYFYWYRQILGQKVEFLVSFYNNEISEKSEIFDDQFSVERPDGSNFTLKIRSTKLEDSAMYFCASSSGINTEAFFGQGTRLTVV.

J is TRBJ1-3 and V is TRBV5-1; D unclear. The CDR3 has 14 amino acids. V was pared by 4 bases and J by 2 bases, with 10 bases between. Germline V gene lookup returns CDR1 SGHRS and CDR2 YFSETQ. Here the CDR3 reads CASSDEETGNTIYF. CDR3 in DNA: TGCGCCAGCAGCGATGAGGAGACTGGAAACACCATATATTTT.

V usage is TRBV2 and J usage is TRBJ2-2, with D possibly matching TRBD1 (6 bases). CDR1 SNHLY and CDR2 FYNNEI come from the germline V gene. Trimming took off 6 bases at V and 6 bases at J, with 11 bases between the two ends. The CDR3 covers 13 residues. CDR3 DNA sequence: TGTGCCAGCAGCGGACAGATGGCCGGGGAGCTGTTTTTT. This sequence encodes CASSGQMAGELFF.

This sequence joins TRBV5-1 and TRBJ1-1, with D maybe TRBD1 (5 bases). Germline V CDR1 and CDR2: SGHRS, YFSETQ. The CDR3 is 15 residues long. Trimming left V 0 bases short and J 1 base short, with 10 bases between. CDR3 loop: CASSLARGENTEAFF. The CDR3 DNA is TGCGCCAGCAGCTTGGCCCGGGGGGAGAACACTGAAGCTTTCTTT.

V gene TRBV2 combines with J gene TRBJ1-2; D call uncertain. V was pared by 10 bases and J by 1 base, with 10 bases between. The CDR3 sequence is 12 residues long. Per the germline V gene, CDR1 is SNHLY and CDR2 is FYNNEI. This chain's CDR3 is CAISAVNYGYTF. The CDR3 DNA reads as TGTGCCATCTCGGCGGTTAACTATGGCTACACCTTC.

This clone appeared a single time. The V and J genes are TRBV28 and TRBJ1-5; D gene unclear. Trimming took off 6 bases at V and 7 bases at J, with 7 bases between the two ends. The CDR3 is made up of 11 amino acids. Per germline, CDR1 MDHEN and CDR2 SYDVKM. Here the CDR3 DNA reads TGTGCCAGCAGCCAGCGACAGCCCCAGCATTTT. Its translation: CASSQRQPQHF. Variable domain in full (rest from reference TRBV28 and TRBJ1-5): DVKVTQSSRYLVKRTGEKVFLECVQDMDHENMFWYRQDPGLGLRLIYFSYDVKMKEKGDIPEGYSVSREKKERFSLILESASTNQTSMYLCASSQRQPQHFGDGTRLSIL.

With respect to this clone: Additional DNA sequences in this sample encode the identical CDR3. The rearrangement uses TRBV9 and TRBJ2-2, with 7 bases lining up with TRBD1. CDR3 length: 14 amino acids. Germline trimming cut 7 bases from V and 1 base from J; bases unmatched to any gene: 4. The V gene's germline CDR1 is SGDLS and CDR2 YYNGEE. CDR3 residues: CASRDSLNTGELFF. The CDR3 region has the DNA TGTGCCAGCCGGGACAGCCTGAACACCGGGGAGCTGTTTTTT.

The chain uses TRBV4-1 and TRBJ2-3; D gene ambiguous. CDR1 is MGHRA, CDR2 YSYEKL, per germline. V gave up 1 base and J gave up 2 bases, with 13 bases separating them. This CDR3 is built from 16 residues. DNA for the CDR3: TGCGCCAGCAGCCAAGGGGCCAGCCCGAACACAGATACGCAGTATTTT. The encoded protein is CASSQGASPNTDTQYF.

V and J are TRBV6-5 and TRBJ1-2; 7 bases fit TRBD1. J lost 2 bases, V lost 6 bases, and 3 bases had no gene match. Germline V gene data show CDR1 as MNHEY and CDR2 as SVGAGI. The CDR3 sequence is 13 residues long. CDR3 DNA sequence: TGTGCCAGCAGCGAGGGACAGAACTATGGCTACACCTTC. This encodes CASSEGQNYGYTF.

The gene calls are TRBV10-3 and TRBJ1-1; D is ambiguous. This CDR3 contains 13 residues. The germline gives CDR1 ENHRY, CDR2 SYGVKD. V dropped 6 bases and J dropped 1 base, with 9 bases sitting between them. The CDR3 loop is CAISLKKNTEAFF. Here the CDR3 DNA reads TGTGCCATCAGCCTTAAAAAGAACACTGAAGCTTTCTTT.

The chain joins TRBV5-4 to TRBJ2-1; no firm D call. Trimming stripped 0 bases from V and 5 bases from J, with 6 bases between. The CDR3 has 13 residues. The germline CDR1 and CDR2 sequences are SGHNT and YYREEE (reference sequence). CDR3 region: CASSLDGNNEQFF. CDR3 nucleotide sequence: TGTGCCAGCAGCTTGGACGGTAACAATGAGCAGTTCTTC.

This chain connects TRBV27 to TRBJ1-1, with TRBD1 matching over 7 bases. After removal of 4 bases from V and 10 bases from J, the junction contained 12 bases not matched to a gene. The CDR3 length is 14 residues. The germline CDR1 and CDR2 sequences are MNHEY and SMNVEV (reference sequence). The CDR3 sequence is CASSSPRQGPIAFF. The CDR3, as DNA: TGTGCCAGCAGTTCGCCCCGACAGGGTCCGATAGCTTTCTTT.

V is TRBV30 and J is TRBJ1-5, with 9 bases aligning to TRBD1. Losses at the gene ends were 4 bases for V and 1 base for J; bases not matched to a gene: 5. CDR3 size: 15 residues. Germline lookup yields CDR1 GTSNPN and CDR2 SVGIG (reference sequence). The CDR3 nucleotides read TGTGCCTGGACCACCGGGACAGGGAGCAATCAGCCCCAGCATTTT. It codes for CAWTTGTGSNQPQHF.

The rearrangement links TRBV6-1 to TRBJ1-2, with D perhaps matching TRBD1 (5 bases). The CDR3 has 16 residues. The germline CDR1 and CDR2 sequences are MNHNS and SASEGT. V lost 2 bases to trimming and J lost 7 bases, with 20 bases between them. The CDR3 region is CASSEQGSPLSAGYTF. The CDR3 DNA reads as TGTGCCAGCAGTGAACAGGGCAGTCCTCTCTCTGCTGGCTACACCTTC.

This clone was counted only a few times. This sequence joins TRBV29-1 and TRBJ2-5; 9 nucleotides agree with TRBD2. CDR1 and CDR2 from the germline V gene are SQVTM and ANQGSEA. The CDR3 contains 18 residues. The J segment lost 0 bases and the V segment lost 5 bases, leaving 16 bases of the junction unmatched. DNA of the CDR3: TGCAGCGTTCCCCCCCCGGTGAACGCGGGGGGGTACCAAGAGACCCAGTACTTC. It codes for CSVPPPVNAGGYQETQYF.

This clone was counted only a few times. The chain uses TRBV10-3 and TRBJ2-5; the match to TRBD1 covers 9 bases. Matching the DNA end better, TRBJ2-7 makes the J call doubtful. Looked up from germline, CDR1 is ENHRY and CDR2 is SYGVKD. The CDR3 has 17 residues. Here the CDR3 DNA reads TGTGCCATCAGTGAGTCGGGGGGACAGGGTGGAACCTACGAGCAGTACTTC. This encodes CAISESGGQGGTYEQYF.

The V and J genes are TRBV9 and TRBJ2-3; no clear D gene. The CDR3 runs to 18 residues. V lost 0 bases and J 1 base, leaving 18 bases between the germline ends. The V gene's germline CDR1 is SGDLS and CDR2 YYNGEE. The chain's CDR3 is CASSVAAPVRGRTDTQYF. CDR3 bases: TGTGCCAGCAGCGTAGCCGCCCCTGTGAGAGGTCGCACAGATACGCAGTATTTT.

J is TRBJ1-1 and V is TRBV5-4; 11 bases line up with TRBD1. The CDR3 sequence is 17 residues long. Losses at the gene ends were 5 bases for V and 2 bases for J; bases not matched to a gene: 11. Germline CDR1 reads SGHNT; CDR2 reads YYREEE (reference sequence). The DNA for the CDR3 is TGTGCCAGCAGGGGGACAGGGGGGGGATTCCTAAACACTGAAGCTTTCTTT. It specifies CASRGTGGGFLNTEAFF.

The genes are TRBV6-6 and TRBJ1-4, with D hard to call. Germline CDR1 MNHNY, CDR2 SVGAGI (reference sequence). This CDR3 region has 15 residues. V was clipped by 6 bases and J by 3 bases, with 14 bases between them. CDR3 bases: TGTGCCAGCAGCGTCACCGGGAGCGCTAATGAAAAACTGTTTTTT. The encoded protein is CASSVTGSANEKLFF.

The chain is built from TRBV5-5 and TRBJ1-5, with a tentative D call TRBD1 (6 bases). This CDR3 has 15 amino acids. The germline V and J ends were trimmed by 2 bases and 0 bases, with 9 bases remaining between them. CDR1 and CDR2 from the germline V gene are SGHKS and YYEKEE (reference sequence). The CDR3 here is CASSFRGISNQPQHF. Written as DNA, the CDR3 is TGTGCCAGCAGCTTCAGGGGTATTAGCAATCAGCCCCAGCATTTT. The whole variable domain, filled in from reference TRBV5-5 and TRBJ1-5, reads DAGVTQSPTHLIKTRGQQVTLRCSPISGHKSVSWYQQVLGQGPQFIFQYYEKEERGRGNFPDRFSARQFPNYSSELNVNALLLGDSALYLCASSFRGISNQPQHFGDGTRLSIL.